The T cell receptor (beta chain) described here comes from a study of blood T cell repertoires in COVID-19. On the study more broadly: Material from acute and convalescent COVID-19 was sourced from the United States, Italy and Spain.

Everyone who took part was roughly 18 to 89 years old, and they came from 20 to 25 US areas. Categorization into cohorts depended on clinical history that participants reported. All exposed participants met a person with COVID-19 within 2 weeks before entering the study. V lost 6 bases, J lost 1 base, and 15 bases lay in between. The CDR3 covers 15 residues. Germline CDR1 is ENHRY and CDR2 is SYGVKD. TCRdb's copy holds only in-frame clones and misses some; the assay was immunoSEQ multiplex PCR. The sample holds around 250,000 clones; 85% are singletons and the top ten take about 6.9%. This chain joins TRBV10-3 and TRBJ1-1; D is possibly TRBD1 (6 bases). The sequence was collected from a woman in her forties or fifties who had been exposed to COVID-19. Material for sequencing was PBMCs or T cells enriched from blood (not recorded which). Here the CDR3 DNA reads TGTGCCATCAGCGAACCGGGACATAGGAACACTGAAGCTTTCTTT. Its translation is CAISEPGHRNTEAFF.